This T cell receptor beta chain was captured by sequencing in a study of T-cell memory formation after mild COVID-19. The overall study: There were largely donor-specific TCR clusters.

Whole-study results and caveats: Clones that contracted from day 15 to 85 were balanced CD4/CD8, while later expanders leaned CD4+. Chiefly within CM and EM were the contracting CD4+ clones; CD8+ ones were within EMRA.

Germline loops: CDR1 LGHDT, CDR2 YNNKEL (reference sequence). This CDR3 contains 15 residues. V gave up 4 bases and J gave up 9 bases; unmatched junction bases: 7. In TCRdb, the 5' RACE reads were re-called with MiXCR into one record per CDR3 protein. Seen here are a few hundred thousand distinct CDR3 sequences, roughly 15% observed once, and the top ten hold 20% to 25%. About this clonotype: Its antigen is unidentified.

The V call is TRBV3-1, the J call TRBJ1-6; 9 bases are a match to TRBD1. This sequence originates from a man aged 18 to 29 who had mild COVID-19 (a few samples of this study predate the infection). Cell type and time point are not known. Sequenced sample: PBMCs or a T cell subset sorted from them (not recorded which). The CDR3 protein is CASSLGTGRASPLHF. CDR3 sequence (DNA): TGTGCCAGCAGCCTAGGGACAGGGAGGGCTTCACCCCTCCACTTT.